This T cell receptor (beta chain) was sequenced during a study of CD8+ T cells in alopecia areata. Findings and limits, study-wide: The study found higher clonality in lesional than normal scalp, especially in alopecia totalis/universalis.

With respect to this clone: Its antigen is as yet unknown.

Sequencing used cDNA as its template, made by extracting RNA and reverse transcribing it. Profiled with immunoSEQ multiplex PCR; TCRdb holds only in-frame clones, not every one. Of under 200,000 clones listed, approximately 60% were seen once; the top ten hold more than 13%. CDR1 is SGHTA and CDR2 is FQGNSA in the germline V gene. The CDR3 spans 15 residues. V lost 3 bases and J lost 4; bases outside the gene matches: 4. Treatment denoted: oral pan-JAK inhibitor, 5-10 mg twice daily. The rearrangement uses TRBV7-2 and TRBJ2-2; TRBD1 agrees at 8 bases. The TCR comes from a human donor with alopecia areata. The source was CD4+ T cells sorted from blood, collected at week 24, from a patient treated with tofacitinib. The DNA for the CDR3 is TGTGCCAGCAGCTTTCGACAGGGGTCCACCGGGGAGCTGTTTTTT. This gives the protein CASSFRQGSTGELFF.